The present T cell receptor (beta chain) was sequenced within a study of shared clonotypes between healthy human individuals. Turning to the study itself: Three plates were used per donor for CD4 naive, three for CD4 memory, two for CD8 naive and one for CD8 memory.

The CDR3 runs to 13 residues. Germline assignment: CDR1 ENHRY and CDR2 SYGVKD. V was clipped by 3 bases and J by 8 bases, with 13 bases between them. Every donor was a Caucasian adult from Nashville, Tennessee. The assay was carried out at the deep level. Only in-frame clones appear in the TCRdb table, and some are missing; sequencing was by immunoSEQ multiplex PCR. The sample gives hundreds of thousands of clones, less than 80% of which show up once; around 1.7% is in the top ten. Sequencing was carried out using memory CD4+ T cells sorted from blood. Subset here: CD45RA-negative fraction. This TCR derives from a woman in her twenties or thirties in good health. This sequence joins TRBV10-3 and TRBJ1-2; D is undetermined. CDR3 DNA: TGTGCCATCAGTGAATTCGGGGAATACGGCTACACCTTC. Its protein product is CAISEFGEYGYTF.